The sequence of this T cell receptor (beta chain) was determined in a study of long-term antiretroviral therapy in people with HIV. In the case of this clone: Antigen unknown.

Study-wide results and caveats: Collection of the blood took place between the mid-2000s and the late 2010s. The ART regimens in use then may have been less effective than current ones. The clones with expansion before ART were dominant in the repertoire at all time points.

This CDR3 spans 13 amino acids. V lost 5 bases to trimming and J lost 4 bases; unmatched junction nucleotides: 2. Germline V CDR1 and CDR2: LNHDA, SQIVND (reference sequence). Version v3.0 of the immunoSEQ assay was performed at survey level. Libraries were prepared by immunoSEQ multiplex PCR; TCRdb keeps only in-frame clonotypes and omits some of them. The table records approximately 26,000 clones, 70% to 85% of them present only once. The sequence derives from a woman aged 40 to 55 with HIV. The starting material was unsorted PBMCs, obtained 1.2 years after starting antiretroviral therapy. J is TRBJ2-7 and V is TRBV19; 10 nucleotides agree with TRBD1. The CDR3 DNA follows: TGTGCCAGTAGTGCGGGACAGGGGTACGAGCAGTACTTC. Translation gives CASSAGQGYEQYF.